This T cell receptor beta chain was identified in a study of blood T cell repertoires in COVID-19. Overall study context: COVID-19 samples from acute and convalescent phases originated in the United States, Italy and Spain. PBMCs, B-cell-depleted T cells, or T cells were the source of the cDNA or gDNA that made up the material.

The J segment lost 4 bases and the V segment lost 6 bases, leaving 12 bases of the junction unmatched. The CDR3 loop spans 16 amino acids. Looked up from germline, CDR1 is MNHNY and CDR2 is SVGAGI (reference sequence). Study processing details: How many nucleated cells were present was estimated from reference gene primer amplification. Assay used: immunoSEQ multiplex PCR; TCRdb lists only in-frame clones, some missing. The D gene and trimming were derived from the DNA, and the V and J assignments and clone size from that table. Of 200,000 to 250,000 clones in the sample, about 85% were seen once. The sequence was collected from a woman aged 18 to 35 who had recovered from COVID-19. This chain connects TRBV6-6 to TRBJ1-1, with 9 bases lining up with TRBD1. The sequenced material came from peripheral blood. CDR3 sequence (DNA): TGTGCCAGCAGCCCAACCGGGACAGGGCGGGTCACTGAAGCTTTCTTT. This codes for CASSPTGTGRVTEAFF.